One and the same sample provided the 29 T cell receptor beta chains below, sequenced in a study of control samples from healthy donors and cancer patients. Sequencing was performed with immunoSEQ multiplex PCR; in TCRdb, only in-frame clones are kept and a portion is missing. In the table there are 95,000 to 130,000 clones, nearly 95% of which are singletons. Sequencing was done on a sample of blood. The receptor set was obtained from a man younger than 40 in good health.

The chain joins TRBV10-3 to TRBJ1-2, with a weak D call TRBD1 (5 bases). CDR1 and CDR2 (germline): ENHRY, SYGVKD. The V and J ends lost 2 bases and 8 bases respectively, with 6 bases between them. CDR3 size: 11 residues. CDR3 loop: CAISEQGGYTF. Written as DNA, the CDR3 is TGTGCCATCAGTGAGCAGGGCGGCTACACCTTC.

The J gene is TRBJ2-2, the V gene TRBV5-1, with D maybe TRBD2 (6 bases). Trimming stripped 2 bases from V and 4 bases from J, with 12 bases between. CDR1 is SGHRS, CDR2 YFSETQ, per germline. The CDR3 is made up of 15 amino acids. The chain's CDR3 is CASSFGGGTTGELFF. The CDR3 DNA follows: TGCGCCAGCAGCTTCGGTGGGGGGACCACCGGGGAGCTGTTTTTT.

The chain recombines TRBV12-3 or TRBV12-4 with TRBJ1-1; D unresolved. The V and J ends lost 8 bases and 8 bases respectively, with 15 bases between them. This CDR3 is built from 12 residues. CDR3: CASSLRASEAFF. In DNA, the CDR3 is TGTGCCAGCTCCCTACGTGCGTCGGAAGCTTTCTTT.

The chain couples TRBV7-9 to TRBJ2-3, with 9 bases identical to TRBD1. This CDR3 region has 16 residues. Germline V gene data show CDR1 as SEHNR and CDR2 as FQNEAQ (reference sequence). Unmatched junction bases numbered 14, after V lost 6 bases and J lost 7 bases. CDR3 sequence (DNA): TGTGCCAGCAGTTCCACCGGGACAGGGAAATTGAATACGCAGTATTTT. It specifies CASSSTGTGKLNTQYF.

The chain joins TRBV2 to TRBJ2-5; 7 nucleotides align to TRBD1. This CDR3 region has 15 residues. Losses at the gene ends were 7 bases for V and 1 base for J; bases not matched to a gene: 9. Germline loops: CDR1 SNHLY, CDR2 FYNNEI. The chain's CDR3 is CASTSGGQLQETQYF. CDR3 in DNA: TGTGCCAGCACCTCAGGGGGACAGCTCCAAGAGACCCAGTACTTC.

The gene calls are TRBV3-1 (or the pseudogene TRBV3-2) and TRBJ2-1; D is ambiguous. The CDR3 is 13 residues long. The V and J ends lost 1 base and 9 bases respectively, with 10 bases between them. Germline assignment: CDR1 LGHDT and CDR2 YNNKEL (reference sequence). CDR3 sequence: CASSQGTKGEQFF. Written as DNA, the CDR3 is TGTGCCAGCAGCCAAGGAACGAAGGGTGAGCAGTTCTTC.

The chain couples TRBV7-6 to TRBJ1-3; D gene ambiguous. Germline-derived CDR1 and CDR2 are SGHVS and FNYEAQ. The CDR3 extends over 13 amino acids. The V and J ends lost 5 bases and 2 bases respectively, with 7 bases between them. DNA for the CDR3: TGTGCCAGCAGCGCCGACCCTGGAAACACCATATATTTT. Amino acid sequence: CASSADPGNTIYF.

The V gene is TRBV7-9, the J gene TRBJ1-1, with no clear D. CDR3 length: 13 amino acids. Germline CDR1 reads SEHNR; CDR2 reads FQNEAQ (reference sequence). Trimming pared 2 bases from V and 1 base from J, leaving 5 bases between. The CDR3 DNA reads TGTGCCAGCAGCTTAAGGCAGAACACTGAAGCTTTCTTT. Translating gives CASSLRQNTEAFF. Variable domain in full (rest from reference TRBV7-9 and TRBJ1-1): DTGVSQNPRHKITKRGQNVTFRCDPISEHNRLYWYRQTLGQGPEFLTYFQNEAQLEKSRLLSDRFSAERPKGSFSTLEIQRTEQGDSAMYLCASSLRQNTEAFFGQGTRLTVV.

The J gene is TRBJ1-5, the V gene TRBV6-5, with 11 bases that match TRBD1. This CDR3 contains 15 residues. The germline V gene has CDR1 MNHEY and CDR2 SVGAGI. V shed 5 bases, J shed 9 bases, and the junction held 9 bases outside the gene matches. The CDR3 spells CASSTGQGEGWPQHF. CDR3 in DNA: TGTGCCAGCAGTACGGGACAGGGGGAAGGGTGGCCCCAGCATTTT.

CDR3 protein: CATSAGIGNTIYF. The CDR3 DNA follows: TGTGCCACCAGTGCCGGTATTGGAAACACCATATATTTT. V usage is TRBV24-1 and J usage is TRBJ1-3; D is undetermined. Germline CDR1 KGHDR, CDR2 SFDVKD. V lost 5 bases and J lost 3, with 7 bases in between. The CDR3 spans 13 residues.

The chain couples TRBV2 to TRBJ1-1, with 8 nucleotides matching TRBD1. Looked up from germline, CDR1 is SNHLY and CDR2 is FYNNEI. The trim removed 5 bases at V and 1 base at J, leaving 3 bases unmatched. CDR3 length: 14 amino acids. In DNA, the CDR3 is TGTGCCAGCAGTTCCGGGACAGGGAACACTGAAGCTTTCTTT. Protein sequence: CASSSGTGNTEAFF.

The rearrangement links TRBV10-3 to TRBJ2-2; 10 positions match TRBD2. In germline, CDR1 is ENHRY, CDR2 SYGVKD. Germline trimming cut 10 bases from V and 5 bases from J; bases unmatched to any gene: 19. The CDR3 runs 18 residues. In DNA form, the CDR3 reads TGTGCCACAGGTAGACGGGCAGGTCAAGCGGGAGGGACCGGGGAGCTGTTTTTT. Protein sequence: CATGRRAGQAGGTGELFF.

V usage is TRBV19 and J usage is TRBJ1-3; 7 positions match TRBD1. This CDR3 comprises 17 residues. V lost 5 bases to trimming and J lost 2 bases; unmatched junction nucleotides: 12. Per germline, CDR1 LNHDA and CDR2 SQIVND (reference sequence). CDR3 residues: CASSVDREGVPGNTIYF. DNA of the CDR3: TGTGCCAGTAGTGTCGACAGGGAGGGGGTTCCTGGAAACACCATATATTTT.

The rearrangement links TRBV28 to TRBJ2-7; D gene unclear. V was clipped by 3 bases and J by 2 bases, with 11 bases between them. Germline V gene lookup returns CDR1 MDHEN and CDR2 SYDVKM. The CDR3 covers 14 residues. The CDR3 DNA reads as TGTGCCAGCAGTTTGTGGACGGCTACCTACGAGCAGTACGTC. It encodes CASSLWTATYEQYV.

The chain uses TRBV4-1 and TRBJ1-1; TRBD1 matches 8 bases. V shed 1 base, J shed 4 bases, and the junction held 2 bases outside the gene matches. From germline, CDR1 is MGHRA and CDR2 YSYEKL. The CDR3 is 14 amino acids. For the CDR3, the DNA is TGCGCCAGCAGCCAAGTGACAGGGGCCACTGAAGCTTTCTTT. As protein: CASSQVTGATEAFF.

This chain connects TRBV9 to TRBJ2-1, with D perhaps TRBD2 (7 bases). Germline loops: CDR1 SGDLS, CDR2 YYNGEE. The CDR3 is made up of 14 amino acids. V lost 2 bases and J lost 5, with 11 bases in between. The CDR3 spells CASSVGGPHNEQFF. DNA for the CDR3: TGTGCCAGCAGCGTGGGGGGGCCCCACAATGAGCAGTTCTTC. The complete variable domain, with remaining parts taken from reference TRBV9 and TRBJ2-1, reads DSGVTQTPKHLITATGQRVTLRCSPRSGDLSVYWYQQSLDQGLQFLIQYYNGEERAKGNILERFSAQQFPDLHSELNLSSLELGDSALYFCASSVGGPHNEQFFGPGTRLTVL.

CDR3 protein: CASSPAGRVEAFF. Here the CDR3 DNA reads TGCGCCAGCAGCCCCGCCGGTCGGGTCGAAGCTTTCTTT. The V gene is TRBV4-1, the J gene TRBJ1-1; unclear D gene. Germline loops: CDR1 MGHRA, CDR2 YSYEKL. Trimming took 4 bases from V and 8 from J, leaving 14 bases between them. The CDR3 is made up of 13 amino acids.

The chain has TRBV29-1 and TRBJ1-2; D uncertain. The CDR3 has 14 amino acids. Germline assignment: CDR1 SQVTM and CDR2 ANQGSEA. The CDR3 coding sequence is TGCAGTGCTTCGACGGCGACAAACCAATATGGCTACACCTTC. Protein sequence: CSASTATNQYGYTF.

In its sample, this clone is medium-sized. The chain is built from TRBV6-1 and TRBJ2-3, with D maybe TRBD1 (5 bases). Germline lookup yields CDR1 MNHNS and CDR2 SASEGT. The CDR3 covers 15 residues. V lost 1 base and J 0 bases, leaving 8 bases between the germline ends. CDR3 sequence: CASSEGQGSTDTQYF. The CDR3 nucleotides are TGTGCCAGCAGTGAAGGGCAGGGTAGCACAGATACGCAGTATTTT.

This chain joins TRBV24-1 and TRBJ1-2, with D possibly being TRBD1 (5 bases). V was trimmed by 5 bases and J by 8 bases, leaving 11 bases between them. CDR3 length: 12 amino acids. Germline CDR1 reads KGHDR; CDR2 reads SFDVKD. The CDR3 bases are TGTGCCACCAGTGTTGGGGGTAGGGGCTACACCTTC. It yields the protein CATSVGGRGYTF.

The chain uses TRBV11-2 and TRBJ2-7; D is uncertain. V lost 3 bases and J lost 2, with 11 bases in between. The CDR3 runs to 14 residues. Germline CDR1 reads SGHAT; CDR2 reads FQNNGV. CDR3 nucleotides: TGTGCCAGCAGCTTTAACCACGGGCCCTACGAGCAGTACTTC. It encodes CASSFNHGPYEQYF. The full variable domain, completed using reference TRBV11-2 and TRBJ2-7, is EAGVAQSPRYKIIEKRQSVAFWCNPISGHATLYWYQQILGQGPKLLIQFQNNGVVDDSQLPKDRFSAERLKGVDSTLKIQPAKLEDSAVYLCASSFNHGPYEQYFGPGTRLTVT.

V usage is TRBV3-1 (or the pseudogene TRBV3-2) and J usage is TRBJ2-2; no definite D call. The germline V gene has CDR1 LGHDT and CDR2 YNNKEL (reference sequence). V lost 4 bases and J lost 4, with 10 bases in between. This CDR3 region has 14 residues. For the CDR3, the DNA is TGTGCCAGCAGCCCGGGCAGTGTCACCGGGGAGCTGTTTTTT. Its translation: CASSPGSVTGELFF.

V gene TRBV30 combines with J gene TRBJ2-1, with a tentative D call TRBD2 (5 bases). Per germline, CDR1 GTSNPN and CDR2 SVGIG (reference sequence). The CDR3 totals 15 residues. Trimming stripped 4 bases from V and 5 bases from J, with 18 bases between. This CDR3 is CAWTQLDTHHNEQFF. In nucleotides, the CDR3 is TGTGCCTGGACCCAACTAGACACACACCACAATGAGCAGTTCTTC.

This chain joins TRBV3-1 (or the pseudogene TRBV3-2) and TRBJ1-3; tentatively, D is TRBD1 (6 bases). The V and J ends lost 6 bases and 5 bases respectively, with 20 bases between them. Germline assignment: CDR1 LGHDT and CDR2 YNNKEL (reference sequence). This CDR3 contains 16 residues. The CDR3 nucleotides read TGTGCCAGCAGACTAACTAATAACAGGGCGCGAAACACCATATATTTT. This gives the protein CASRLTNNRARNTIYF.

The chain couples TRBV29-1 to TRBJ1-2; D is unclear. The germline V gene has CDR1 SQVTM and CDR2 ANQGSEA. Trimming pared 2 bases from V and 4 bases from J, leaving 8 bases between. This CDR3 is 12 amino acids long. The CDR3 loop reads CSVEMRSYGYTF. The DNA for the CDR3 is TGCAGCGTTGAAATGCGTTCCTATGGCTACACCTTC.

V usage is TRBV21-1 and J usage is TRBJ1-2. TRBV21-1 is noted as a pseudogene. The CDR3 runs 15 residues. CDR3 amino acids: CASSSPGLRRYGYTF. In DNA form, the CDR3 reads TGTGCCAGCAGCTCTCCGGGACTCCGTCGCTATGGCTACACCTTC.

The chain employs TRBV28 and TRBJ1-2; D unclear. Trimming removed 5 bases from V and 4 bases from J, with 11 bases in between. Germline V CDR1 and CDR2: MDHEN, SYDVKM. The CDR3 loop spans 13 amino acids. The CDR3 nucleotides read TGTGCCAGCAGTCCCGTTACCCTCTATGGCTACACCTTC. This encodes CASSPVTLYGYTF.

V is TRBV9 and J is TRBJ2-1; the D is unclear. V was pared by 0 bases and J by 0 bases, with 10 bases between. Germline assignment: CDR1 SGDLS and CDR2 YYNGEE. The CDR3 contains 16 residues. CDR3 in amino acids: CASSVVRSSSYNEQFF. The CDR3 bases are TGTGCCAGCAGCGTAGTTAGATCAAGCTCCTACAATGAGCAGTTCTTC. The full variable domain, rest sourced from reference TRBV9 and TRBJ2-1, is DSGVTQTPKHLITATGQRVTLRCSPRSGDLSVYWYQQSLDQGLQFLIQYYNGEERAKGNILERFSAQQFPDLHSELNLSSLELGDSALYFCASSVVRSSSYNEQFFGPGTRLTVL.

The chain couples TRBV7-4 to TRBJ2-7; D is unresolved. The V gene's germline CDR1 is SGHVT and CDR2 SQSDAQ. V lost 5 bases and J lost 4, with 21 bases in between. The CDR3 spans 16 residues. CDR3 DNA sequence: TGTGCCAGCAGCGTAGGGCGGATCGATCTGGTTTACGAGCAGTACTTC. This sequence encodes CASSVGRIDLVYEQYF.